What follows is one T cell receptor (beta chain) and its context. Its antigen is not identified. Recent acute infections and vaccinations were absent in the healthy HIV-negative adult donors. The sample is drawn from a study of shared clonotypes between healthy human individuals. Across the whole study: Samples came from a couple of female and a few male donors aged 18 to 49. Study-wide findings and caveats: Non-shared clonotypes were found to have lower generation probabilities than the clonotypes that were shared by all four of the sorted-subset donors.

Germline V CDR1 and CDR2: MNHEY, SVGAGI. CDR3 length: 13 residues. V shed 8 bases and J 2 bases; nucleotides not matched to a gene: 3. Genomic DNA belonging to each subset was distributed in equal measure over several immunoSEQ plates. Sequenced by immunoSEQ multiplex PCR; TCRdb stores in-frame clones only, minus some. The table lists a few hundred thousand clones, around 70% of them singletons, with roughly 10% in the top ten. The rearrangement uses TRBV6-5 and TRBJ2-7; 10 bases are shared with TRBD1. The receptor's source is a man aged 30 to 39 in good health. Sequences were obtained from memory CD4+ T cells sorted from blood. Subset in this sample: CD45RA-negative fraction. CDR3 sequence reads: CASRGTGAYEQYF. CDR3 nucleotide sequence: TGTGCCAGCCGTGGGACAGGGGCCTACGAGCAGTACTTC.